This T cell receptor (beta chain) stems from a study of graft-versus-host responses after intestinal transplantation. The CDR3 covers 15 residues. Sequencing was performed with immunoSEQ multiplex PCR; in TCRdb, only in-frame clones are kept and a portion is missing. The repertoire consists of 20,000 to 25,000 clones, with roughly 92% occurring once and the leading ten covering roughly 44%. The sequenced sample was PBMCs, obtained approximately 260 days after intestinal transplant. The sequence derives from a human patient who received an intestinal transplant, so some T cells may come from the graft donor. The rearrangement joins TRBV21-1 to TRBJ2-1; the table calls TRBD2, which could not be checked here. TRBV21-1 is designated a pseudogene. CDR3 protein: CASSKGTSSYNEQFF. In DNA, the CDR3 is TGTGCCAGCAGCAAAGGGACTAGCTCCTACAATGAGCAGTTCTTC.